One TCR beta chain is described in this entry. Its antigen is unknown. The data were taken from a study of beta chain features in type 1 diabetes. Notes on the study in general: Type 1 diabetes patients had fewer VDJ junction insertions and more deletions. PCR might pick shorter templates more often, in the same way for patients and controls. In every one of the four CD4+ subsets, TCRB CDR3s were moderately but significantly shorter in Type 1 diabetes patients.

As every portion of the isolated RNA was reverse transcribed, the sequencing read expressed TCRB transcripts. Clones were sequenced by immunoSEQ multiplex PCR, and TCRdb holds only the in-frame ones, with some missing. The sample shows 150,000 to 200,000 clones, roughly 60% of them seen only once. Germline CDR1 and CDR2: SGHDN and FVKESK. Trimming left V 0 bases short and J 0 bases short, with 6 bases between. CDR3 length: 16 residues. This clonotype originated in a young man with type 1 diabetes. The chain is built from TRBV14 and TRBJ2-6; tentatively, D is TRBD2 (6 bases). Sequencing used naive CD4+ T cells from blood. This CDR3 reads CASSQDGSSGANVLTF. CDR3 in DNA: TGTGCCAGCAGCCAAGACGGGAGCTCTGGGGCCAACGTCCTGACTTTC.